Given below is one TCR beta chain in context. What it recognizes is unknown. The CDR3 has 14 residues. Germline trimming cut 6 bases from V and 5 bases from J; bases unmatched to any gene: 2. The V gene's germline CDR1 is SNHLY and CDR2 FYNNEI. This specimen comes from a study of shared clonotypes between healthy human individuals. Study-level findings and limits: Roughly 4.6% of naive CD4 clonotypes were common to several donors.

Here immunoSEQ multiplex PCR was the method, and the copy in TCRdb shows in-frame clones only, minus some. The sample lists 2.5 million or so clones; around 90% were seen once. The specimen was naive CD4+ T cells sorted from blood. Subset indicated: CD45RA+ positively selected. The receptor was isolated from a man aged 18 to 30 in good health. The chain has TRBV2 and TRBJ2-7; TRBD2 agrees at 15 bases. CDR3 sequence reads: CASRRTSGGDEQYF. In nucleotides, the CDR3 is TGTGCCAGCAGACGGACTAGCGGGGGGGACGAGCAGTACTTC.